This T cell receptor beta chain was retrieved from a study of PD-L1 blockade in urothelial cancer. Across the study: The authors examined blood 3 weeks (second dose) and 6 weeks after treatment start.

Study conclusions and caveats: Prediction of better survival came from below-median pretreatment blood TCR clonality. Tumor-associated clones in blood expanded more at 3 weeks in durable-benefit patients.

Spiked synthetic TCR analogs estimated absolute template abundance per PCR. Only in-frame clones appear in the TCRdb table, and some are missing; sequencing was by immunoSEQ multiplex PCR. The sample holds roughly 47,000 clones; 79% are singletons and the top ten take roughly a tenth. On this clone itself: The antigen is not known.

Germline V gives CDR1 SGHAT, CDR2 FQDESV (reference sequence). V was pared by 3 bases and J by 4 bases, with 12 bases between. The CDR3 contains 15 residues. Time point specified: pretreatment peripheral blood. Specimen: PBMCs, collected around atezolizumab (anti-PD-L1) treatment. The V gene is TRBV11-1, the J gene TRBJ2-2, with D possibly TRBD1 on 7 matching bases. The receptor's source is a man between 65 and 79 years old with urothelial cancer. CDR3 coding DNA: TGTGCCAGCAGCTTCCAGGGGGGAGGCACCGGGGAGCTGTTTTTT. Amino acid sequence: CASSFQGGGTGELFF.